The clone carrying this TCR beta chain has more than one count but fewer than ten. Its antigen remains unidentified. This entry is derived from a study of CD4 T cells in relation to SARS-CoV-2 and coronaviruses. Whole-study findings and limits: Crossreactivity was assessed only for spike protein, not other viral proteins. Compared with monoreactive clones, crossreactive clones showed significantly weaker SARS-CoV-2 expansion.

Profiled with immunoSEQ multiplex PCR; TCRdb holds only in-frame clones, not every one. Here the sample spans about 11,000 clones, less than 80% being singletons. Unexposed donor CD4+ T cells date from 2011-2018, before the COVID-19 pandemic. CD4+ T cells were isolated from the cells after less than 13 days of culture. As cell numbers allowed, unexposed-donor CD4+ T cells faced SARS-CoV-2 S/N and four cold-coronavirus spikes. This clonotype was obtained from a human donor in good health. Sequenced material: CD4+ T cells from PBMCs, cultured in vitro.

CDR3 loop: CASSLLLGIGTGELFF. In DNA, the CDR3 is TGTGCCAGCAGTTTATTGTTGGGGATCGGCACCGGGGAGCTGTTTTTT. V is TRBV7-9 and J is TRBJ2-2, with D unclear. V shed 6 bases and J shed 4 bases, with 18 bases lying between them. The CDR3 loop spans 16 amino acids. Germline V CDR1 and CDR2: SEHNR, FQNEAQ (reference sequence).